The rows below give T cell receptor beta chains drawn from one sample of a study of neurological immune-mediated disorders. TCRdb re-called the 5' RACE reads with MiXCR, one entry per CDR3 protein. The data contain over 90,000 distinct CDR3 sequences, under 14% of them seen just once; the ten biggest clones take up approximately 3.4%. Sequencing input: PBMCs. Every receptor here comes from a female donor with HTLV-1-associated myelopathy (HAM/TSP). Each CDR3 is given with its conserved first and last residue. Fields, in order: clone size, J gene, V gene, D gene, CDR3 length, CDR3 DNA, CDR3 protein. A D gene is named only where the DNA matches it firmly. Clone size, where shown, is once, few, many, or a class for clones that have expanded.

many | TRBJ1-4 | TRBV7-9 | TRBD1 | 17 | TGTGCCAGCAGCCCCCAGCATACAGGGGTCGGTAATGAAAAACTGTTTTTT | CASSPQHTGVGNEKLFF
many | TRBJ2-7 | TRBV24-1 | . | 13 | TGTGCCACCAGTGGTCGGCAGAGCTACGAGCAGTACTTC | CATSGRQSYEQYF
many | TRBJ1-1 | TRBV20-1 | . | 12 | TGCAGTGCCCCGACTTGGACGACTGAAGCTTTCTTT | CSAPTWTTEAFF
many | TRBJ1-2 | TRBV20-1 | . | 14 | TGCAGTGCTAGAGATCAGGGTTCCAGCGATGGCTACACCTTC | CSARDQGSSDGYTF
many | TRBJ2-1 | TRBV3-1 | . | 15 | TGTGCCAGCAGCCAAGGAGGGAGCCCTGGCAATGAGCAGTTCTTC | CASSQGGSPGNEQFF
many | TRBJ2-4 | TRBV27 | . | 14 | TGTGCCAGCAGTTTATGGGGGCAGGAGGACATTCAGTACTTC | CASSLWGQEDIQYF
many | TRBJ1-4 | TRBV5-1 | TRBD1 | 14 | TGCGCCAGCAGCTGGGACAGGGTAGATGAAAAACTGTTTTTT | CASSWDRVDEKLFF
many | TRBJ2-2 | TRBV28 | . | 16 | TGTGCCAGCAGTTTCATCCGACAGGGAGGATCCGGGGAGCTGTTTTTT | CASSFIRQGGSGELFF
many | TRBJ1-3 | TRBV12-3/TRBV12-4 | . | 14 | TGTGCCAGCAGTTTAATGGGGTCGGGAAACACCATATATTTT | CASSLMGSGNTIYF
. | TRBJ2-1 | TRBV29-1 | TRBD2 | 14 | TGCAGCGTCTCTAGCGGGGGGGCGAGTAATGAGCAGTTCTTC | CSVSSGGASNEQFF
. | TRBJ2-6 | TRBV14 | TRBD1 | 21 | TGTGCCAGCAGCCAAGGACTATTAATCGGGACAGGGGGGACTGGGGCCAACGTCCTGACTTTC | CASSQGLLIGTGGTGANVLTF
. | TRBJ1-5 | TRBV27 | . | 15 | TGTGCCAGCAGTACCTCACGGGGGGCAGGTCAGCCCCAGCATTTT | CASSTSRGAGQPQHF
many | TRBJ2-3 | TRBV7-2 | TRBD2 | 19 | TGTGCCAGCAGCTTACAAAGACTAGCGGGGACCCCTAGCACAGATACGCAGTATTTT | CASSLQRLAGTPSTDTQYF
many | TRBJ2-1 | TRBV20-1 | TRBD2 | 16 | TGCAGTGCAACCCGAGGACTAGCGGGGGGCCCCAATGAGCAGTTCTTC | CSATRGLAGGPNEQFF